Listed below are T cell receptor beta chains from one sample, sequenced in a study of blood T cells in healthy people across ages. MiXCR, run by TCRdb on the 5' RACE reads, gives a single entry per CDR3 protein. The data hold around 900,000 distinct CDR3 sequences, with about 28% observed a single time. What was sequenced was blood. The receptors were gathered from an elderly woman in good health. The CDR3 runs from the conserved cysteine through the conserved F or W. The D gene is left open where the match is weak. Rows give clone size only sometimes, using once, few, many, or a class for an expanded clone.

d_call	v_call	j_call	clone_size	cdr3_nt	cdr3_aa
TRBD1	TRBV7-2	TRBJ2-5	.	TGTACCAGCAGCTTAAGGGGAACTGGACAGGGCGTTCCTTCCCAGTACTTC	CTSSLRGTGQGVPSQYF
TRBD1	TRBV6-1	TRBJ1-4	few	TGTGCCAGCATTCCTGAGGGGACAGGGTCTAATGAAAAACTGTTTTTT	CASIPEGTGSNEKLFF
TRBD2	TRBV10-1	TRBJ2-3	.	TGCGCCAGCAGTGAGTCAAGGCGGGAGGCCCATTCCGATACGCAGTATTTT	CASSESRREAHSDTQYF
TRBD1	TRBV3-1	TRBJ2-1	many	TGTGCCAGCAGCCGCACGACCGGGACAGGGGTCGAGCAGTTCTTC	CASSRTTGTGVEQFF
.	TRBV20-1	TRBJ1-2	many	TGCAGTGCTAGAGATACAGGGCACTATGGCTACACCTTC	CSARDTGHYGYTF
TRBD1	TRBV6-1	TRBJ2-1	.	TGTGCCAGTGCCAGATCGGACAGGTACAATGAGCAGTTCTTC	CASARSDRYNEQFF
TRBD1	TRBV20-1	TRBJ1-1	.	TGCAGTGTCCGGACAGGGCGCGAGAACACTGAAGCTTTCTTT	CSVRTGRENTEAFF
.	TRBV4-1	TRBJ1-4	many	TGCGCCAGCAGCCAAGATCTCGTGGGAAACAATGAAAAACTGTTTTTT	CASSQDLVGNNEKLFF
.	TRBV7-2	TRBJ1-1	.	TGTACCAGCAGCCCTTTGACAGTTAACACTGAAGCTTTCTTT	CTSSPLTVNTEAFF
.	TRBV7-2	TRBJ2-1	few	TGTGCCAGCAGCTTCGAAGTAAGTAATGAGCAGTTCTTC	CASSFEVSNEQFF
TRBD2	TRBV4-1	TRBJ2-1	.	TGCGCCAGCAGCCAGTTCGGGGGGGCCATAGACAATGAGCAGTTCTTC	CASSQFGGAIDNEQFF
.	TRBV13	TRBJ2-1	many	TGTGCCAGCAGCTTATCCCCAGGATCCTACAATGAGCAGTTCTTC	CASSLSPGSYNEQFF
.	TRBV12-3/TRBV12-4	TRBJ2-3	.	TGTGCCAGCAGTTTCGGACTCGTCCCAGATACGCAGTATTTT	CASSFGLVPDTQYF
.	TRBV12-5	TRBJ2-1	many	TGTGCTCGCATTGCGGCCCGAAGCTCCTACAATGAGCAGTTCTTC	CARIAARSSYNEQFF
.	TRBV7-2	TRBJ1-6	.	TGTGCCAGCAGCCGGCTAAAAGATTCCTATAATTCACCCCTCCACTTT	CASSRLKDSYNSPLHF
.	TRBV7-9	TRBJ2-7	many	TGTGCCAGCAGCACCTCACAGGATTACGAGCAGTACTTC	CASSTSQDYEQYF
.	TRBV9	TRBJ2-3	many	TGTGCCAGCAGCGAACCGGGGGCCACAGATACGCAGTATTTT	CASSEPGATDTQYF
TRBD1	TRBV10-1	TRBJ1-1	many	TGCGCCAGCAGTGAAGAGACAGGGTTGAACACTGAAGCTTTCTTT	CASSEETGLNTEAFF
TRBD1	TRBV14	TRBJ2-5	.	TGTGCCAGCAGCCGGGCGACAGGGGCGCGTGAGACCCAGTACTTC	CASSRATGARETQYF
.	TRBV7-2	TRBJ2-7	.	TGTGCCAGCAGCTTAGACGGACTGACCTACGAGCAGTACTTC	CASSLDGLTYEQYF
.	TRBV20-1	TRBJ2-7	many	TGCAGTGCTAGCGAGGGGTACGAGCAGTACTTC	CSASEGYEQYF
TRBD2	TRBV13	TRBJ2-2	.	TGTGCCAGCAGCCTGGGACTAGTAACTGGCGGGGAGCTGTTTTTT	CASSLGLVTGGELFF
.	TRBV7-2	TRBJ1-2	many	TGTGCCAGCAGCTTACAGACAGGTGCTAACTATGGCTACACCTTC	CASSLQTGANYGYTF
.	TRBV20-1	TRBJ2-7	few	TGCAGTGCTAGGGCGGGGCCCTACGAGCAGTACTTC	CSARAGPYEQYF
TRBD1	TRBV30	TRBJ2-3	once	TGTGCCTGGGATGGAAGGGGGCATAGCACAGATACGCAGTATTTT	CAWDGRGHSTDTQYF
.	TRBV25-1	TRBJ2-7	once	TGTGCCAGCAGTGAAGGCCCGAGAACGATTTACGAGCAGTACTTC	CASSEGPRTIYEQYF
TRBD1	TRBV6-5	TRBJ1-3	.	TGTGCCAGCCACGGCGACAGGGCGGCAAACACCATATATTTT	CASHGDRAANTIYF
TRBD2	TRBV20-1	TRBJ2-5	many	TGCAGTGCGACTCAACGGACTAGCGGGGGGGAGACCCAGTACTTC	CSATQRTSGGETQYF
TRBD1	TRBV6-1	TRBJ1-6	.	TGTGCCAGCAAATGGGACAGGGATATTGATTCACCCCTCCACTTT	CASKWDRDIDSPLHF
TRBD1	TRBV6-5	TRBJ2-3	few	TGTGCCAGCAGTTACGACAGGGTGGGTGGTACGCAGTATTTT	CASSYDRVGGTQYF
TRBD2	TRBV6-5	TRBJ2-5	.	TGTGCCAGCAGTTACTCGATAGCGGGGCCAGGGACCCAGTACTTC	CASSYSIAGPGTQYF
TRBD2	TRBV5-6	TRBJ2-4	few	TGTGCCAGCAGCTTAATGATTCTAGCGGGGGGGCTGGTAGCCAAAAACATTCAGTACTTC	CASSLMILAGGLVAKNIQYF
.	TRBV15	TRBJ2-3	many	TGTGCCACCAGCAGAGATTCCCTAGCGACTGTCACAGATACGCAGTATTTT	CATSRDSLATVTDTQYF
TRBD1	TRBV7-6	TRBJ2-1	.	TGTGCCAGCAGCTTAGGGGACAGGGGTTCCTACAATGAGCAGTTCTTC	CASSLGDRGSYNEQFF
TRBD1	TRBV3-1	TRBJ1-2	.	TGTGCCAGCAGCCAAGAATACAGGGGGCTCGGCTACACCTTC	CASSQEYRGLGYTF
.	TRBV9	TRBJ2-1	.	TGTGCCAGCAGCGAGACTGGTAGAAATGAGCAGTTCTTC	CASSETGRNEQFF
.	TRBV9	TRBJ2-2	.	TGTGCCAGCAACGTAGCGTTCACCGGGGAGCTGTTTTTT	CASNVAFTGELFF
TRBD2	TRBV7-2	TRBJ2-4	many	TGTGCCAGCAGCTTAGTGAGGACTAGCCGTGCCAAAAACATTCAGTACTTC	CASSLVRTSRAKNIQYF
.	TRBV28	TRBJ2-2	.	TGTGCCAGCAGTGATGGACAGATGAACACCGGGGAGCTGTTTTTT	CASSDGQMNTGELFF
.	TRBV5-6	TRBJ1-2	many	TGTGCCAGCAGCTTGAATTGGCAGTTAACTAACTATGGCTACACCTTC	CASSLNWQLTNYGYTF